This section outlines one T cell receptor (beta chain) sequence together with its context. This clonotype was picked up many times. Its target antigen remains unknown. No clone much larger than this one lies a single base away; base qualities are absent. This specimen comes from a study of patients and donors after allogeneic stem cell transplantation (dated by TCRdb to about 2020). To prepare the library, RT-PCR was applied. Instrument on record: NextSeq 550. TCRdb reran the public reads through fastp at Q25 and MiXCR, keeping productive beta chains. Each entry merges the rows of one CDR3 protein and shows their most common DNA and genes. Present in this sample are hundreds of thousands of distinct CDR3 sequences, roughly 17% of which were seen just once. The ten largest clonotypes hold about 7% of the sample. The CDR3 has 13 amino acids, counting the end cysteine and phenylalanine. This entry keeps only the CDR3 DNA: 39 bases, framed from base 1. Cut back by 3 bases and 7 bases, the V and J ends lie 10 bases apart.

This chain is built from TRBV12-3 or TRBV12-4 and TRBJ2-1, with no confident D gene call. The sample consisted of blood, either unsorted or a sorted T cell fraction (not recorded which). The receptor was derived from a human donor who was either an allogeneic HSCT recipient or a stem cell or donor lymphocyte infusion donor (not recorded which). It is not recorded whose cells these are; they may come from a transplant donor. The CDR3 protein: CASSFSETNEQFF. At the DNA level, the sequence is TGTGCCAGCAGTTTTTCGGAGACAAATGAGCAGTTCTTC.